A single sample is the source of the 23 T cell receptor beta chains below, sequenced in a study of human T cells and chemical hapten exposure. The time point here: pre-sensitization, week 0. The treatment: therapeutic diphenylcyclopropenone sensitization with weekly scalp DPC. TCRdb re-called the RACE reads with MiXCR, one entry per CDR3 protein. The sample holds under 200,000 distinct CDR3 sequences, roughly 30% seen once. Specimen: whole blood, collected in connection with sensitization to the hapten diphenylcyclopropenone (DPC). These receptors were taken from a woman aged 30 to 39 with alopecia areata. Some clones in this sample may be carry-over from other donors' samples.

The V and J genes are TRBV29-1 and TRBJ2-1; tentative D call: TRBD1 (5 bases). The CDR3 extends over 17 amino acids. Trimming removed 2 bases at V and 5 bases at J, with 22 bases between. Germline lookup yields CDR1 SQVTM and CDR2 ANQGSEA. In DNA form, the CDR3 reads TGCAGCGTTGAATTCTCGATATTGGGGCTTCATGACAATGAGCAGTTCTTC. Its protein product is CSVEFSILGLHDNEQFF.

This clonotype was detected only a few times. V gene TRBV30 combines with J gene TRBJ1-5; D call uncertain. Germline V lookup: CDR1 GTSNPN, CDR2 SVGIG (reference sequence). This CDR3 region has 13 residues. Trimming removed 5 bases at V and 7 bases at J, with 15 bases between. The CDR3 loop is CAWQEYELQPQHF. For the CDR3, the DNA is TGTGCCTGGCAGGAATACGAATTACAGCCCCAGCATTTT.

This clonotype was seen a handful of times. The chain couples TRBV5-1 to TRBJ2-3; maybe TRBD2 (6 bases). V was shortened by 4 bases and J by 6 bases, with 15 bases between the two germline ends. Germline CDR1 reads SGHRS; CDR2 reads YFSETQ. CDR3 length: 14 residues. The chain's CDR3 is CASSDLTSSDTQYF. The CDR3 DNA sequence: TGCGCCAGCAGCGACCTAACTAGCTCTGATACGCAGTATTTT.

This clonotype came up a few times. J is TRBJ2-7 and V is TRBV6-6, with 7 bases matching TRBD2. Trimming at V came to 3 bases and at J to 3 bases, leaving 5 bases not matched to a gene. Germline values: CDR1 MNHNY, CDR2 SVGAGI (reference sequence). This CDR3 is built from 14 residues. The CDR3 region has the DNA TGTGCCAGCAGTTATAGTGGGGACTACTACGAGCAGTACTTC. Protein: CASSYSGDYYEQYF.

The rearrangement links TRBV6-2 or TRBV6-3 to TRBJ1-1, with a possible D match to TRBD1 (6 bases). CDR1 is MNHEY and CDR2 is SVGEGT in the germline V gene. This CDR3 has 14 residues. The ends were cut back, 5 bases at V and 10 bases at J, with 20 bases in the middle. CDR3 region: CASSAVPGHSRAFF. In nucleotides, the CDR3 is TGTGCCAGCAGTGCTGTCCCGGGACATTCCCGAGCTTTCTTT.

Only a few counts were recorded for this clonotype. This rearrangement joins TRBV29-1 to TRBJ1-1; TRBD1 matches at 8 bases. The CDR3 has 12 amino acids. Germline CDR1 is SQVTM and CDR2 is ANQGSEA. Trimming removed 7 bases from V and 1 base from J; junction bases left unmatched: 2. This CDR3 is CSGGTGNTEAFF. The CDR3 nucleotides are TGCAGCGGAGGGACAGGGAACACTGAAGCTTTCTTT. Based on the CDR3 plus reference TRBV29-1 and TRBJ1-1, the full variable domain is SAVISQKPSRDICQRGTSLTIQCQVDSQVTMMFWYRQQPGQSLTLIATANQGSEATYESGFVIDKFPISRPNLTFSTLTVSNMSPEDSSIYLCSGGTGNTEAFFGQGTRLTVV.

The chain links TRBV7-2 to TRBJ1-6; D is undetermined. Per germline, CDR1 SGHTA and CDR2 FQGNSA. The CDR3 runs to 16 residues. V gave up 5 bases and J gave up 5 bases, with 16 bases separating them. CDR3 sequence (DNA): TGTGCCAGCAGCAAAACCCTAATCTACAATAATTCACCCCTCCACTTT. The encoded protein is CASSKTLIYNNSPLHF.

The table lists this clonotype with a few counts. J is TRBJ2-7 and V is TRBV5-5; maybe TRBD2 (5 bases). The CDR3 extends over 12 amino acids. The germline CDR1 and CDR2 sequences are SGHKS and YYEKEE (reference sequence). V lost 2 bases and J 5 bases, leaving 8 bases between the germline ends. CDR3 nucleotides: TGTGCCAGCAGCTTTACGAGGGACGAGCAGTACTTC. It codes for CASSFTRDEQYF.

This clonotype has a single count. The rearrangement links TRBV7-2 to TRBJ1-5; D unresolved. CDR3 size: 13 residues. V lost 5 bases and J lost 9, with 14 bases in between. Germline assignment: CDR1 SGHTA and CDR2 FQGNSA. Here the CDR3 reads CASSPTGSGPQHF. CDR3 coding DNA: TGTGCCAGCAGCCCGACTGGATCGGGGCCCCAGCATTTT.

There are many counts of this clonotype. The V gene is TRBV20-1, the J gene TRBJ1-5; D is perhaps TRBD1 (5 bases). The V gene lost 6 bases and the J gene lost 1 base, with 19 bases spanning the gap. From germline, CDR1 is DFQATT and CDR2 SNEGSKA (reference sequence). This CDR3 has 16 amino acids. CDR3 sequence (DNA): TGCAGTGCCCGCACGGGGGAGGGATCGAGCAATCAGCCCCAGCATTTT. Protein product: CSARTGEGSSNQPQHF.

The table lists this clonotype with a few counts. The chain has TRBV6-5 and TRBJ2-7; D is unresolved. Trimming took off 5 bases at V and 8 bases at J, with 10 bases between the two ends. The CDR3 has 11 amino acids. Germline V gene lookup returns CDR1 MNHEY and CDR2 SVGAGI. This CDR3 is CASSDLGKQYF. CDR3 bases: TGTGCCAGCAGTGACTTGGGGAAGCAGTACTTC.

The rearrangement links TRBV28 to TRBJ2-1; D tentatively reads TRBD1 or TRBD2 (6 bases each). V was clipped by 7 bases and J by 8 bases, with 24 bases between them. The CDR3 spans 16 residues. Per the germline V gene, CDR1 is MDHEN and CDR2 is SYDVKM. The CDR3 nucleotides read TGTGCCAGCATCACCTTCCGGGACATGGGAGGCCATGAGCAGTTCTTC. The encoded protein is CASITFRDMGGHEQFF.

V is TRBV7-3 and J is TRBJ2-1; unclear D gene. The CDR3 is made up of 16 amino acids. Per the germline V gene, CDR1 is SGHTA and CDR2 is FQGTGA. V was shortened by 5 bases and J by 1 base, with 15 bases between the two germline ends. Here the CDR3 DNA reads TGTGCCAGCAGCCCCTCAGTGGCCCGGTCCTACAATGAGCAGTTCTTC. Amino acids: CASSPSVARSYNEQFF.

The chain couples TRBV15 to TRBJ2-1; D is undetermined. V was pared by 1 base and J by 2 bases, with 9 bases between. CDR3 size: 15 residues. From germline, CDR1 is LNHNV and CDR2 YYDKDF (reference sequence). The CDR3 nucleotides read TGTGCCACCAGCAGAGCAGTTCTACCCTACAATGAGCAGTTCTTC. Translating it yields CATSRAVLPYNEQFF.

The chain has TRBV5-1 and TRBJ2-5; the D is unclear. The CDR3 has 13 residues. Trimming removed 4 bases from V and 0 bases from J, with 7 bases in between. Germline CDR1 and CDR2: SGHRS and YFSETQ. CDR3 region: CASSPTYQETQYF. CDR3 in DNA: TGCGCCAGCAGCCCGACATACCAAGAGACCCAGTACTTC.

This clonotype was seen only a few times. CDR3 region: CSVEGTVGTEAFF. The CDR3 DNA is TGCAGCGTTGAGGGGACAGTGGGAACTGAAGCTTTCTTT. The chain combines TRBV29-1 with TRBJ1-1; 7 bases agree with TRBD1. J gave up 5 bases and V 3 bases, and 6 bases lay outside the gene matches. The germline V gene encodes CDR1 SQVTM and CDR2 ANQGSEA. This CDR3 contains 13 residues.

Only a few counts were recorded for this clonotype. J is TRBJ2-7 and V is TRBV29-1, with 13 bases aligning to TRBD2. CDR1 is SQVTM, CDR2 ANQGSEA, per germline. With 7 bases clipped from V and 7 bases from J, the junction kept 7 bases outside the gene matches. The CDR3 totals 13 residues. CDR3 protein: CSARTSGSGEQYF. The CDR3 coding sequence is TGCAGCGCCCGGACTAGCGGGAGTGGTGAGCAGTACTTC.

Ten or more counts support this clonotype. The CDR3 reads CSAPNLESDTGELFF. The DNA of the CDR3 is TGCAGTGCCCCCAACCTAGAATCGGACACCGGGGAGCTGTTTTTT. The chain has TRBV20-1 and TRBJ2-2; the D is unclear. Germline CDR1 DFQATT, CDR2 SNEGSKA (reference sequence). The CDR3 is 15 amino acids. Trimming shortened V by 6 bases and J by 3 bases, and 17 bases separated the two germline ends.

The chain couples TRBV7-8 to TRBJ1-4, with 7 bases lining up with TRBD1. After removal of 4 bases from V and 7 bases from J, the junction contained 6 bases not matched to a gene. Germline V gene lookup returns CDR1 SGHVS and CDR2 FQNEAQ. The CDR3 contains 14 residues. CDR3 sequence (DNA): TGTGCCAGCAGCTCGACAGGGAACGCTGAAAAACTGTTTTTT. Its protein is CASSSTGNAEKLFF.

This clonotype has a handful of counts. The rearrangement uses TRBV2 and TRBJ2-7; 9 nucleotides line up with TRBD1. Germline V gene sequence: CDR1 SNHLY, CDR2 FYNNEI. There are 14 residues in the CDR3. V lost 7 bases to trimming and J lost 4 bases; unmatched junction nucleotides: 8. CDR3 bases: TGTGCCAGCACGCGACAGGGGGGACTATACGAGCAGTACTTC. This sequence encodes CASTRQGGLYEQYF.

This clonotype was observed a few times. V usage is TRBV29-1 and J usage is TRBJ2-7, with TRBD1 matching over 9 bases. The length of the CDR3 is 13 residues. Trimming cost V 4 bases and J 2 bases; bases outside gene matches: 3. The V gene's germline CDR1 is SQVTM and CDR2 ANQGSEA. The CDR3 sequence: CSVVDRGTYEQYF. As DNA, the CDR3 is TGCAGCGTTGTTGACAGGGGGACCTACGAGCAGTACTTC.

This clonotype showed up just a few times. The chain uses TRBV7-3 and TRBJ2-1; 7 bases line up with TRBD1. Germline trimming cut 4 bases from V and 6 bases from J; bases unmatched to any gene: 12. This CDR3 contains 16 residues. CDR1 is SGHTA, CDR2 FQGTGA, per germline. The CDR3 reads CASSSNRQGSRNEQFF. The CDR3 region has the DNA TGTGCCAGCAGCTCAAATAGACAGGGTTCGCGCAATGAGCAGTTCTTC. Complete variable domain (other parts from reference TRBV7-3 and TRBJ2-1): GAGVSQTPSNKVTEKGKYVELRCDPISGHTALYWYRQSLGQGPEFLIYFQGTGAADDSGLPNDRFFAVRPEGSVSTLKIQRTERGDSAVYLCASSSNRQGSRNEQFFGPGTRLTVL.

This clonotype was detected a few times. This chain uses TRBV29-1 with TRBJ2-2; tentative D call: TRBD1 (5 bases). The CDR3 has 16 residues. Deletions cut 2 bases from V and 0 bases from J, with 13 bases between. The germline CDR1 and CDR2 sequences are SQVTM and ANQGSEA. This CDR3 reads CSVESGRVTNTGELFF. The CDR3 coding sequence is TGCAGCGTTGAATCAGGCAGGGTTACGAACACCGGGGAGCTGTTTTTT.